This T cell receptor beta chain was documented in a study of CD8+CD57+ T cells in acquired aplastic anemia. Study-level points and caveats: Between patients and controls, some 31 CD8+ CDR3 sequences were found in common.

The patients chosen for sequencing had shown expansion of CD8+CD57+ cells (detected by flow cytometry). Note on this clonotype: What it recognizes is unknown.

TCR beta VDJ and CDR3 profiling used genomic DNA as template. Using its own MiXCR run on the reads, TCRdb lists one record per CDR3 protein. Of about 160,000 distinct CDR3 sequences listed, approximately 44% were seen once; the top ten hold 3.2%. The source of this sequence is a human donor with aplastic anemia. Sequencing input: sorted CD4+, CD8+, or CD8+CD57+ T cells (not recorded which) from PBMCs.

The CDR3 spells CSARDSGESNQPQHF. The DNA for the CDR3 is TGCAGTGCTAGAGATTCCGGGGAGAGCAATCAGCCCCAGCATTTT. The chain employs TRBV20-1 and TRBJ1-5, with D uncertain. The CDR3 runs to 15 residues. Germline CDR1 DFQATT, CDR2 SNEGSKA (reference sequence). The V end was cut by 0 bases, the J end by 1 base, with 10 bases between.